This T cell receptor (beta chain) was sequenced for a study of graft-versus-host responses after intestinal transplantation. Only in-frame clones appear in the TCRdb table, and some are missing; sequencing was by immunoSEQ multiplex PCR. The data contain thousands of clones, around 92% of them singletons. General study results and limits: HvG clone declines early post-transplant were associated with peak circulating GvH levels. Recipient marrow showed GvH clones, some seen first in ileum or blood.

This clone appeared a single time. Its target is not known. CDR1 and CDR2 (germline): MDHEN, SYDVKM. Trimming removed 5 bases from V and 1 base from J; junction bases left unmatched: 10. There are 16 residues in the CDR3. The chain carries TRBV28 and TRBJ1-1; 7 bases are a match to TRBD1. The sequences come from PBMCs, collected about 30 days after intestinal transplant. The clonotype originates from a human patient who received an intestinal transplant, so some T cells may come from the graft donor. DNA for the CDR3: TGTGCCAGCAGTGTTCAGGGGGACCTCTGGAACACTGAAGCTTTCTTT. Translation gives CASSVQGDLWNTEAFF.